The TCR beta chain described here comes from a study of blood T cell repertoires in COVID-19. Study-wide context: Spain, Italy and the United States supplied samples that represented acute and convalescent COVID-19. PBMCs, B-cell-depleted T cells, or T cells were the source of the cDNA or gDNA that made up the material.

Under the authors' procedure: Reference gene primer amplification in the assay estimated nucleated cell counts. Sequencing was performed with immunoSEQ multiplex PCR; in TCRdb, only in-frame clones are kept and a portion is missing. That table is the source of V, J and clone size, and D and trimming were worked out from the DNA. The repertoire consists of roughly 26,000 clones, with 92% occurring once and the leading ten covering 2.5% to 3.5%. J lost 2 bases, V lost 8 bases, and 10 bases had no gene match. CDR3 length equals 15 residues. Germline V CDR1 and CDR2: MNHEY, SVGAGI. The chain combines TRBV6-5 with TRBJ2-5; 8 nucleotides match TRBD2. The TCR sequence derives from a human donor in a cohort sampled during active COVID-19. The specimen sequenced was peripheral blood. The chain's CDR3 is CASVQAGGPQETQYF. For the CDR3, the DNA is TGTGCCAGCGTGCAGGCGGGGGGCCCACAAGAGACCCAGTACTTC.